These 21 T cell receptor beta chains came from one sample sequenced in a study of response to subunit inactivated influenza vaccine. TCRdb re-analysed the RT-PCR reads in MiXCR, keeping a single row per CDR3 protein. The data show a few hundred thousand distinct CDR3 sequences, 10% to 11% seen once. The starting material was PBMCs from blood, obtained 45 days after vaccination. Receptor source: a middle-aged man who received an inactivated influenza vaccine.

This clonotype was observed many times. The chain carries TRBV5-6 and TRBJ2-3, with unresolved D. There are 10 residues in the CDR3. Germline V gene data show CDR1 as SGHDT and CDR2 as YYEEEE. Trimming took off 10 bases at V and 9 bases at J, with 12 bases between the two ends. DNA of the CDR3: TGTGCCGGGTCCCCTGCGACGCAGTATTTT. Its protein is CAGSPATQYF.

This clonotype was seen more than once but under ten times. The chain carries TRBV27 and TRBJ1-5; TRBD1 matches at 8 bases. J was trimmed by 5 bases and V by 7 bases; bases with no gene match: 13. The CDR3 consists of 16 residues. Per the germline V gene, CDR1 is MNHEY and CDR2 is SMNVEV (reference sequence). The CDR3 DNA reads as TGTGCCAGCAAGGAGACAGGGGCTACGAACTATCAGCCCCAGCATTTT. Its translation: CASKETGATNYQPQHF.

This clonotype was recorded a few times. The chain combines TRBV5-1 with TRBJ2-7; D assignment may be TRBD1 or TRBD2 (5 bases each). Germline V gene lookup returns CDR1 SGHRS and CDR2 YFSETQ. CDR3 length: 14 amino acids. V lost 0 bases and J 5 bases, leaving 12 bases between the germline ends. CDR3 nucleotides: TGCGCCAGCAGCTTGGAGGGGACGATTCACGAGCAGTACTTC. Translated, it gives CASSLEGTIHEQYF.

Many counts were recorded for this clonotype. V is TRBV5-1 and J is TRBJ2-2; 12 bases agree with TRBD2. The CDR3 has 17 amino acids. CDR1 and CDR2 (germline): SGHRS, YFSETQ. V shed 4 bases, J shed 5 bases, and the junction held 9 bases outside the gene matches. The CDR3 DNA reads TGCGCCAGCAGCCCCCTACCAGGACTAGCGGGGACCGGGGAGCTGTTTTTT. This translates into CASSPLPGLAGTGELFF.

This clonotype was detected a few times. The chain combines TRBV6-5 with TRBJ2-5; D remains unclear. This CDR3 contains 15 residues. CDR1 is MNHEY, CDR2 SVGAGI, per germline. Trimming took 2 bases from V and 2 from J, leaving 12 bases between them. The CDR3 DNA reads TGTGCCAGCAGTTACGGCATCGGATCGCAAGAGACCCAGTACTTC. Translation gives CASSYGIGSQETQYF.

This clonotype came up a few times. This rearrangement joins TRBV11-2 to TRBJ2-7; 10 bases map to TRBD2. Trimming took 1 base from V and 3 from J; bases not matched to a gene: 3. There are 15 residues in the CDR3. The germline V gene has CDR1 SGHAT and CDR2 FQNNGV. CDR3 in amino acids: CASSLVAGGNYEQYF. The CDR3 DNA is TGTGCCAGCAGCTTAGTAGCGGGAGGCAACTACGAGCAGTACTTC.

This clonotype was seen a few times. This chain links TRBV7-3 with TRBJ2-2, with D possibly TRBD1 on 5 matching bases. Germline loops: CDR1 SGHTA, CDR2 FQGTGA. Trimming removed 6 bases from V and 4 bases from J, with 15 bases in between. CDR3 length: 15 amino acids. CDR3 nucleotides: TGTGCCAGCAGTCTCGTCGACAGTTCCACCGGGGAGCTGTTTTTT. Amino acid sequence: CASSLVDSSTGELFF.

This clonotype was recorded at least ten times. The V call is TRBV20-1, the J call TRBJ2-1; 7 bases map to TRBD2. The CDR3 runs 18 residues. Looked up from germline, CDR1 is DFQATT and CDR2 is SNEGSKA (reference sequence). V was pared by 0 bases and J by 4 bases, with 15 bases of the junction left unmatched. CDR3 sequence: CSAREAGASGLRYNEQFF. In nucleotides, the CDR3 is TGCAGTGCTAGAGAAGCCGGGGCTAGCGGCCTGCGGTACAATGAGCAGTTCTTC.

This clonotype appeared a few times. The chain has TRBV29-1 and TRBJ2-3; no firm D call. This CDR3 is 13 amino acids long. The germline V and J ends were trimmed by 7 bases and 9 bases, with 20 bases remaining between them. Germline values: CDR1 SQVTM, CDR2 ANQGSEA. The CDR3 loop reads CSALTEVVGTQYF. In nucleotides, the CDR3 is TGCAGCGCCCTGACCGAGGTCGTTGGCACGCAGTATTTT.

The chain's CDR3 is CASSEKPTPTLHF. CDR3 coding DNA: TGTGCCAGCAGTGAAAAACCGACGCCTACCCTCCACTTT. The V and J genes are TRBV2 and TRBJ1-6; no clear D gene. The V end lost 2 bases, the J end lost 14 bases, and 13 bases lay between the germline ends. Germline CDR1 SNHLY, CDR2 FYNNEI. This CDR3 spans 13 amino acids.

This clonotype showed up many times. The gene calls are TRBV10-3 and TRBJ1-2; D may be TRBD1 (6 bases). Trimming stripped 8 bases from V and 2 bases from J, with 9 bases between. Germline values: CDR1 ENHRY, CDR2 SYGVKD. This CDR3 region has 12 residues. The CDR3, as DNA: TGTGCCATCCCAGGACAGAACTATGGCTACACCTTC. This sequence encodes CAIPGQNYGYTF.

This clonotype was picked up many times. This rearrangement joins TRBV12-3 or TRBV12-4 to TRBJ1-2; D perhaps matches TRBD1 (6 bases). CDR3 length: 15 residues. Trimming stripped 5 bases from V and 4 bases from J, with 17 bases between. The CDR3 coding sequence is TGTGCCAGCAGTGCGTACAGGGCCGACGGCTATGGCTACACCTTC. It translates to CASSAYRADGYGYTF.

In its sample, this clonotype was seen many times. The chain is built from TRBV7-8 and TRBJ2-2; 12 bases align to TRBD1. This CDR3 has 19 amino acids. The V gene end was trimmed by 5 bases and the J gene end by 3 bases; junction bases not matched to a gene: 13. CDR1 and CDR2 from the germline V gene are SGHVS and FQNEAQ. The CDR3 DNA follows: TGTGCCAGCAGCCCATACTATAAGGGACAGGGGGCTGACACCGGGGAGCTGTTTTTT. Translation gives CASSPYYKGQGADTGELFF.

This clonotype came up a few times. V and J are TRBV7-2 and TRBJ2-7, with 9 bases matching TRBD1. CDR1 is SGHTA and CDR2 is FQGNSA in the germline V gene. J gave up 5 bases and V 1 base, and 9 bases lay outside the gene matches. CDR3 length: 16 residues. The CDR3 reads CASSLGMGQGFHEQYF. CDR3 nucleotides: TGTGCCAGCAGCTTAGGTATGGGACAGGGATTCCACGAGCAGTACTTC. Supplemented by reference TRBV7-2 and TRBJ2-7, the full variable domain reads GAGVSQSPSNKVTEKGKDVELRCDPISGHTALYWYRQSLGQGLEFLIYFQGNSAPDKSGLPSDRFSAERTGGSVSTLTIQRTQQEDSAVYLCASSLGMGQGFHEQYFGPGTRLTVT.

This clonotype was detected only a few times. The V call is TRBV4-1, the J call TRBJ2-7, with D maybe TRBD2 (6 bases). This CDR3 comprises 16 residues. Germline V CDR1 and CDR2: MGHRA, YSYEKL. Trimming removed 1 base from V and 1 base from J, with 14 bases in between. The CDR3 region has the DNA TGCGCCAGCAGCCAAGGGACGGGCGGGGCTTCCTACGAGCAGTACTTC. As protein: CASSQGTGGASYEQYF.

The table lists this clonotype with a few counts. The chain recombines TRBV12-3 or TRBV12-4 with TRBJ2-7; 8 bases fit TRBD1. V shed 6 bases, J shed 6 bases, and the junction held 7 bases outside the gene matches. The CDR3 runs to 13 residues. The CDR3 loop is CASSPRTGTEQYF. In DNA, the CDR3 is TGTGCCAGCAGCCCCAGGACAGGGACCGAGCAGTACTTC.

A few counts support this clonotype. The rearrangement links TRBV7-3 to TRBJ2-1, with 11 positions matching TRBD2. J gave up 5 bases and V 1 base, and 10 bases lay outside the gene matches. CDR3 length equals 18 residues. Germline V CDR1 and CDR2: SGHTA, FQGTGA. CDR3 protein: CASSLNGFLAGGNNEQFF. Here the CDR3 DNA reads TGTGCCAGCAGCTTAAATGGGTTCCTAGCGGGAGGAAACAATGAGCAGTTCTTC.

This chain connects TRBV5-1 to TRBJ1-2; tentatively, D is TRBD1 (5 bases). Per the germline V gene, CDR1 is SGHRS and CDR2 is YFSETQ. V lost 2 bases and J lost 2, with 13 bases in between. The CDR3 consists of 15 residues. CDR3 in amino acids: CASSFSGTENYGYTF. In nucleotides, the CDR3 is TGCGCCAGCAGCTTTTCCGGGACGGAAAACTATGGCTACACCTTC.

The V and J genes are TRBV12-3 or TRBV12-4 and TRBJ2-2; D gene unclear. The CDR3 sequence is 13 residues long. V was shortened by 7 bases and J by 0 bases, with 6 bases between the two germline ends. CDR3 DNA sequence: TGTGCCAGCAAAACCGCGAACACCGGGGAGCTGTTTTTT. This encodes CASKTANTGELFF.

This clonotype showed up many times. The chain uses TRBV6-5 and TRBJ2-1; D remains ambiguous. The V end lost 2 bases, the J end lost 1 base, and 12 bases lay between the germline ends. In germline, CDR1 is MNHEY, CDR2 SVGAGI. The CDR3 has 16 residues. For the CDR3, the DNA is TGTGCCAGCAGTTACCAAGCAGAAAATTCCTACAATGAGCAGTTCTTC. Translating it yields CASSYQAENSYNEQFF.

This clonotype has a handful of counts. This rearrangement joins TRBV6-5 to TRBJ2-7; 9 nucleotides align to TRBD1. Germline-derived CDR1 and CDR2 are MNHEY and SVGAGI. This CDR3 region has 17 residues. J lost 2 bases, V lost 0 bases, and 8 bases had no gene match. The CDR3 coding sequence is TGTGCCAGCAGTTACTCGTGGGGGACAGGGCCTCCCTACGAGCAGTACTTC. Amino acids: CASSYSWGTGPPYEQYF.